This T cell receptor (beta chain) stems from a study of T cells expressing NK-cell markers. TCRdb reprocessed the 5' RACE reads and keeps a single row for each CDR3 protein, giving no DNA. The sample yields some 600,000 distinct CDR3 sequences, of which the top ten take up 3% to 4.5%. Germline assignment: CDR1 MNHEY and CDR2 SVGAGI. This CDR3 contains 14 residues. The V and J genes are TRBV6-5 and TRBJ1-2. Sequences were obtained from blood T cells: a sorted CD56 or NKG2C T cell subset, CD4+ or CD8+ T cells, or bulk PBMC T cells (not recorded which). The sequence was obtained from a man between 18 and 29 years old in good health. CDR3 in amino acids: CASSYRGLAYGYTF.